This T cell receptor beta chain is drawn from a study of lymphopenia after photon versus proton radiotherapy. Study-level findings and limits: Proton therapy kept repertoires fairly stable, unlike photons, which gained effector/memory cells. A bigger post-nadir fall in TCR diversity correlated inversely with survival time in deceased patients.

For this clone: The antigen is undetermined.

Clones were read by immunoSEQ multiplex PCR, and TCRdb kept only the in-frame ones, dropping some. This sample yields approximately 22,000 clones, of which 85% are seen a single time; around 20% belongs to the top ten. With 1 base removed from V and 5 bases from J, the gap between germline ends came to 8 bases. Germline assignment: CDR1 SGHTA and CDR2 FQGNSA. This CDR3 is 14 amino acids long. This material consisted of peripheral blood, taken from a patient treated with photon-based radiotherapy. V gene TRBV7-2 combines with J gene TRBJ2-2; the D is unclear. This TCR derives from a man aged 60 to 75 with pancreatic cancer. CDR3 coding DNA: TGTGCCAGCAGCTTAGACGTGTTTACCGGGGAGCTGTTTTTT. It yields the protein CASSLDVFTGELFF.